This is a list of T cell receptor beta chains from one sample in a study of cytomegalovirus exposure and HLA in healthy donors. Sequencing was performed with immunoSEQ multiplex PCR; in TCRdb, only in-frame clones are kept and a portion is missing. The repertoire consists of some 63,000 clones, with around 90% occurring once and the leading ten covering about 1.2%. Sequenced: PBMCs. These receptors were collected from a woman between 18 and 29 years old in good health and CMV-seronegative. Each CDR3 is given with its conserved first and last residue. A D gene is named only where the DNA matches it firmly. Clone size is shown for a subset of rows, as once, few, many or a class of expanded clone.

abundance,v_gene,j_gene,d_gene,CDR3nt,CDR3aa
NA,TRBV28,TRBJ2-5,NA,TGTGCCAGCAGCTCGAGCACAGTGTACCAAGAGACCCAGTACTTC,CASSSSTVYQETQYF
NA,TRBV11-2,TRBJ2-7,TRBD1,TGTGCCAGCAGCAAAACCGGGACAGGGGGCGACGAGCAGTACTTC,CASSKTGTGGDEQYF
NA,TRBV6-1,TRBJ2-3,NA,TGTGCCAGCAGCGAAGGGTGGGCCACAGATACGCAGTATTTT,CASSEGWATDTQYF
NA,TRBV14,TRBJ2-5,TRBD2,TGTGCCAGCAGCCAAGATCGGCTAGCGGGGAGGGAGACCCAGTACTTC,CASSQDRLAGRETQYF
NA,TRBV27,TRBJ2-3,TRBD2,TGTGCCAGCAGTTTACGAGCGGGAGGATTGTCAGATACGCAGTATTTT,CASSLRAGGLSDTQYF
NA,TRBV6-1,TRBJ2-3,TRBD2,TGTGCCAGCAGTGTGATGGCGGGAGTTGATACGCAGTATTTT,CASSVMAGVDTQYF
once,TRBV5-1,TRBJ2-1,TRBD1,TGCGCCAGCAGCGCCGCAACAGGGGGCCCCTACAATGAGCAGTTCTTC,CASSAATGGPYNEQFF
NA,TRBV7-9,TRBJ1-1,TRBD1,TGTGCCAGCAGCTTCCGGGACAGGGGTTTTCGGGCTTTCTTT,CASSFRDRGFRAFF
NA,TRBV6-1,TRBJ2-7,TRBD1,TGTGCCAGCAGCCCGACGGGACAGGGGTCCGAGCAGTACTTC,CASSPTGQGSEQYF
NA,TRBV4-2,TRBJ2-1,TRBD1,TGTGCCAGCAGCCAACCACCGGGACAGGGTCGTAATGAGCAGTTCTTC,CASSQPPGQGRNEQFF
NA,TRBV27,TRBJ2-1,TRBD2,TGTGCCAGCATAGGCGGGGGACCGCTCGAGAAGCAGTTCTTC,CASIGGGPLEKQFF
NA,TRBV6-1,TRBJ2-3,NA,TGTGCCAGCAGGGACACAGGGCGGGGCACAGATACGCAGTATTTT,CASRDTGRGTDTQYF
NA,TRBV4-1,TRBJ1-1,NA,TGCGCCAGCAGCCAAGATACCGCGATGAACACTGAAGCTTTCTTT,CASSQDTAMNTEAFF
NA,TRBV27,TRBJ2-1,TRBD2,TGTGCCAGCAGTTTATCGTCGGTAGCGGGAAGGGCTGAGCAGTTCTTC,CASSLSSVAGRAEQFF
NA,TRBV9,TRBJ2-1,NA,TGTGCCAGCAGCGTAGCGGGTAGGGGAATCTATAGCCACAATGAGCAGTTCTTC,CASSVAGRGIYSHNEQFF